A selection of T cell receptor beta chains follows, all from one sample in a study of cytomegalovirus exposure and HLA in healthy donors. Here immunoSEQ multiplex PCR was the method, and the copy in TCRdb shows in-frame clones only, minus some. The sample records under 250,000 clones, over 60% being singletons. The sample consisted of PBMCs. The receptors originated from a man aged 18 to 29 in good health and CMV-seronegative. Each CDR3 is given without its conserved first and last residue. Each record gives: clone size, J gene, V gene, CDR3 protein. Clone size appears in some rows only: once, few, many, or a class for an expanded clone.

>.|TRBJ1-3|TRBV6-5
ASSYQGSSGNTIY
>.|TRBJ2-7|TRBV5-1
ASAGGLANEQY
>.|TRBJ1-1|TRBV16
ASREGQGAVAF
>.|TRBJ2-7|TRBV30
AWSGSPKRQVIIGEQY
>.|TRBJ2-7|TRBV5-1
ASSFEITTSYEQY
>.|TRBJ1-3|TRBV2
ASSVGSSGNTIY
>few|TRBJ2-1|TRBV9
ASSVGHSGHRYNEQF
>.|TRBJ1-1|TRBV29-1
SVEEAEAGEAF
>.|TRBJ2-7|TRBV10-3
AISAPDRGYEQY
>once|TRBJ2-7|TRBV27
ASSKGTGVIYEQY
>.|TRBJ1-1|TRBV18
ASSPPTGMNTEAF
>.|TRBJ1-5|TRBV27
ASSLQGISQPQH
>once|TRBJ2-1|TRBV6-4
ASSDSPSGTYNEQF
>.|TRBJ1-1|TRBV6-5
ASNRDRGPEAF
>.|TRBJ2-7|TRBV10-1
ASSEGASSVQY
>.|TRBJ1-2|TRBV7-9
ASSSAGTVTILGGYT
>.|TRBJ2-5|TRBV2
ASSPDTSKGQY
>.|TRBJ2-6|TRBV10-3
AIRGGLAGALSGANVLT
>few|TRBJ2-6|TRBV27
ASSFQFGANVLT
>.|TRBJ2-3|TRBV30
AWARGGSTDTQY
>.|TRBJ2-3|TRBV7-3
ASSLGRGRTTDTQY
>.|.|TRBV10-3
AISEAYEQY
>.|TRBJ2-3|TRBV5-6
ASSRAGKSSDTQY
>.|TRBJ1-1|TRBV10-1
ASSESSAGETEAF
>.|TRBJ2-7|TRBV7-6
ASSLALAGAYEQY
>.|TRBJ2-5|TRBV19
ASTKGDRETQY
>.|TRBJ2-7|TRBV4-1
ASSPSLAGGYEQY
>.|TRBJ1-5|TRBV7-2
ATTWNNQPQH
>.|TRBJ2-7|TRBV6-5
ASSYSTGGHEQY
>.|TRBJ1-3|TRBV18
ASSPRSSLQALSGNTIY
>.|TRBJ2-7|TRBV5-5
ASSPGGITYEQY